This T cell receptor beta chain was sequenced for a study of blood T cell repertoires in COVID-19. Study-wide background: Both acute and convalescent COVID-19 samples were obtained from the United States, Italy and Spain. The cDNA or gDNA used as material had been derived from T cells, B-cell-depleted T cells, or PBMCs.

The CDR3 runs to 14 residues. CDR1 is PRHDT, CDR2 FYEKMQ, per germline (reference sequence). Trimming took off 2 bases at V and 0 bases at J, with 8 bases between the two ends. Seattle cases were enrolled at active infection and followed longitudinally. As handled by the study authors: Amplification of reference gene primers provided the estimated nucleated cell counts. The method was immunoSEQ multiplex PCR; TCRdb's version includes in-frame clones alone and lacks a portion of them. The D gene and trimming were derived from the DNA, and the V and J assignments and clone size from that table. The sample yields approximately 88,000 clones, about 77% seen once.

This TCR was sampled from a man aged 70-80 years with COVID-19, enrolled during active disease. The chain combines TRBV13 with TRBJ2-7; a weak D match, TRBD1 (6 bases). Sequenced input: peripheral blood. CDR3 coding DNA: TGTGCCAGCAGCTTAAACAGGGCCTCCTACGAGCAGTACTTC. It codes for CASSLNRASYEQYF.